The 14 T cell receptor beta chains listed next were all sequenced from one sample in a study of T cells in Graves' hyperthyroidism and ophthalmopathy. TCR beta CDR3 region amplification was performed from RNA transcripts. First-round RT-PCR of the TCR CDR3 relied on the HTBI primer set. Each CDR3 protein gets one entry after TCRdb re-called the multiplex PCR reads with MiXCR. Of around 600,000 distinct CDR3 sequences in the sample, around 14% were seen once. Input material: blood. The origin of the receptors is a woman aged 18-29 years with Graves' ophthalmopathy.

This clonotype was detected ten times or more. The chain joins TRBV7-8 to TRBJ1-2; 9 nucleotides agree with TRBD1. Trimming at V came to 7 bases and at J to 1 base, leaving 13 bases not matched to a gene. This CDR3 is built from 17 residues. CDR1 and CDR2 from the germline V gene are SGHVS and FQNEAQ. The CDR3 here is CASTLRDRESRNYGYTF. The CDR3 nucleotides are TGTGCCAGCACCCTCCGGGACAGGGAGAGTCGTAACTATGGCTACACCTTC.

As DNA, the CDR3 is TGTGCCAGCAGCCCCTACGGACAGGGGGAATACTATGGCTACACCTTC. Amino acid sequence: CASSPYGQGEYYGYTF. V is TRBV4-2 and J is TRBJ1-2; the match to TRBD1 covers 10 bases. Trimming at V came to 4 bases and at J to 3 bases, leaving 8 bases not matched to a gene. The CDR3 is made up of 16 amino acids. CDR1 and CDR2 (germline): LGHNA, YNFKEQ.

The genes are TRBV19 and TRBJ2-4; the D gene is possibly TRBD2 (6 bases). The CDR3 has 15 amino acids. Trimming left V 6 bases short and J 0 bases short, with 12 bases between. Germline V lookup: CDR1 LNHDA, CDR2 SQIVND (reference sequence). CDR3 protein: CASSRGTLAKNIQYF. The CDR3 DNA is TGTGCCAGTAGCCGGGGGACCTTAGCCAAAAACATTCAGTACTTC.

V and J are TRBV15 and TRBJ2-7; D not resolved. Gene TRBJ2-1 matches the end of the DNA better, so the J call may be wrong. CDR3 length equals 15 residues. CDR1 is LNHNV and CDR2 is YYDKDF in the germline V gene (reference sequence). The CDR3 sequence: CATSSRKILADEQFF. As DNA, the CDR3 is TGTGCCACCAGCAGCCGAAAGATCTTAGCTGACGAGCAGTTCTTC.

This clonotype has only a few counts. This chain links TRBV9 with TRBJ1-1; 7 nucleotides align to TRBD1. CDR3 length: 15 amino acids. The germline gives CDR1 SGDLS, CDR2 YYNGEE. V gave up 3 bases and J gave up 4 bases; unmatched junction bases: 9. CDR3 in amino acids: CASSAWGQWSTEAFF. DNA of the CDR3: TGTGCCAGCAGCGCCTGGGGACAGTGGAGCACTGAAGCTTTCTTT.

This clonotype was seen many times. The rearrangement uses TRBV28 and TRBJ1-2; the match to TRBD1 covers 12 bases. Trimming took 5 bases from V and 3 from J; bases not matched to a gene: 4. Germline loops: CDR1 MDHEN, CDR2 SYDVKM. The CDR3 runs to 15 residues. The CDR3 coding sequence is TGTGCCAGCAGTGGGACAGGGGGCCTCCACTATGGCTACACCTTC. It encodes CASSGTGGLHYGYTF.

This clonotype was observed many times. The V call is TRBV5-8, the J call TRBJ2-5; no definite D call. Trimming took off 4 bases at V and 5 bases at J, with 9 bases between the two ends. Germline lookup yields CDR1 SGHTS and CDR2 YDEGEE. The CDR3 loop spans 12 amino acids. In DNA form, the CDR3 reads TGTGCCAGCAGCCCTAACTGGGAGACCCAGTACTTC. Translating it yields CASSPNWETQYF.

This clonotype was seen repeatedly, ten times or more. The V and J genes are TRBV6-1 and TRBJ2-7; 10 nucleotides align to TRBD1. This CDR3 has 15 amino acids. The trim removed 6 bases at V and 2 bases at J, leaving 7 bases unmatched. Germline values: CDR1 MNHNS, CDR2 SASEGT. Written as DNA, the CDR3 is TGTGCCAGCAGCGTCCACGGGACAGGGGCCTACGAGCAGTACTTC. The encoded protein is CASSVHGTGAYEQYF.

This clonotype occurred many times. V and J are TRBV3-1 and TRBJ2-7, with 8 bases lining up with TRBD1. CDR3 length: 14 residues. J lost 3 bases, V lost 4 bases, and 5 bases had no gene match. CDR1 LGHDT and CDR2 YNNKEL come from the germline V gene (reference sequence). CDR3 in DNA: TGTGCCAGCAGCCTAAGGACAGGGCACTACGAGCAGTACTTC. Protein sequence: CASSLRTGHYEQYF.

Many counts were recorded for this clonotype. V and J are TRBV27 and TRBJ2-2; D possibly corresponds to TRBD2 (5 bases). V lost 3 bases, J lost 6 bases, and 14 bases lay in between. The CDR3 is 15 amino acids. CDR1 and CDR2 from the germline V gene are MNHEY and SMNVEV (reference sequence). As DNA, the CDR3 is TGTGCCAGCAGTTTTCTGAGGGAACGGGCCGGGGAGCTGTTTTTT. This codes for CASSFLRERAGELFF.

This clonotype was counted at least ten times. V and J are TRBV6-1 and TRBJ2-5; D uncertain. The V end was cut by 1 base, the J end by 2 bases, with 11 bases between. Per germline, CDR1 MNHNS and CDR2 SASEGT. This CDR3 has 15 residues. The CDR3 spells CASSEGVARQETQYF. The CDR3 region has the DNA TGTGCCAGCAGTGAAGGGGTTGCTAGGCAAGAGACCCAGTACTTC.

Ten or more counts support this clonotype. This chain joins TRBV7-2 and TRBJ2-4; the match to TRBD2 covers 9 bases. CDR3 length equals 17 residues. The germline CDR1 and CDR2 sequences are SGHTA and FQGNSA. The V and J ends lost 2 bases and 1 base, in that order; junction bases with no gene match: 6. CDR3 loop: CASSLKGSGRAKNIQYF. In DNA form, the CDR3 reads TGTGCCAGCAGCTTAAAGGGGAGCGGGAGGGCCAAAAACATTCAGTACTTC.

The J gene is TRBJ2-2, the V gene TRBV27; 9 nucleotides agree with TRBD2. Germline assignment: CDR1 MNHEY and CDR2 SMNVEV (reference sequence). The CDR3 has 15 residues. The V gene end was trimmed by 6 bases and the J gene end by 7 bases; junction bases not matched to a gene: 9. The chain's CDR3 is CASSSYSGSDGELFF. CDR3 DNA: TGTGCCAGCAGCTCCTATAGCGGGAGTGACGGGGAGCTGTTTTTT.

J is TRBJ2-5 and V is TRBV4-1; 12 positions agree with TRBD2. This CDR3 region has 16 residues. The J segment lost 4 bases and the V segment lost 2 bases, leaving 5 bases of the junction unmatched. The germline CDR1 and CDR2 sequences are MGHRA and YSYEKL. CDR3 DNA sequence: TGCGCCAGCAGCCAAACGGGACTAGCGGGTTTAGAGACCCAGTACTTC. The encoded protein is CASSQTGLAGLETQYF.